This entry describes one TCR beta chain. The target of this receptor is not known. Base qualities are not provided; no much larger clone lies one nucleotide away. This specimen comes from a study of T cell repertoires in cytomegalovirus infection (dated by TCRdb to the late 2010s). Turning to the overall study: Donor HLA type was relevant to the analysis, as public TCR beta signatures indicated carriage of CMV infection together with the matching HLA type. What the authors observed across the whole study: In the ex vivo response, HLA-C-restricted CMV-specific TCR beta clonotypes were dominant, and in two of eight donors the single most frequent clonotype came from this HLA-C-restricted group. Carriers of CMV infection plus the relevant HLA type were discriminated by the cumulative frequency of public TCR beta family members in the study cohort and in an independent roughly 370-donor cohort.

This sample was sequenced with an Illumina HiSeq 1500. TCRdb reran the public reads through fastp at Q25 and MiXCR, keeping productive beta chains. Rows with a matching CDR3 protein are joined into one entry that keeps the most common DNA and genes. The sample table records about 230,000 distinct CDR3 sequences; over 20% of these occur just once. 18% of the sample goes to the ten largest clones. The CDR3 numbers 15 residues from cysteine through phenylalanine. Just the 45-base CDR3 DNA is kept, in frame starting at base 1. The germline V gene (reference sequence) gives CDR1 as LGHDT and CDR2 as YNNKEL. The trim is 4 bases for V and 5 bases for J, with a gap of 17 bases between the germline ends.

The TCR originated in a human donor in good health (CMV status not recorded). Some clones in this sample may be carry-over from other donors' samples. Sequencing input: CD8+ T cells from PBMCs. The chain is assembled from TRBV3-1 and TRBJ1-1; D gene: possibly TRBD1, on 6 matching bases. This receptor has the CDR3 CASSPEGEGWTEAFF. The base sequence is TGTGCCAGCAGCCCCGAGGGGGAGGGCTGGACTGAAGCTTTCTTT.